This T cell receptor (beta chain) came from a study of shared clonotypes between healthy human individuals. Researchers partitioned CD4+ cells into CD45RA+ naive and CD45RA-negative memory subsets. Each PCR replicate from the sorted subsets contained around 0.2 ug DNA, which is about 30,000 T cell genomes. The data were produced by immunoSEQ multiplex PCR, yet TCRdb's version contains in-frame clones alone and is incomplete. The data contain about 2.4 million clones, approximately 93% of them singletons. The CDR3 runs to 16 residues. CDR1 and CDR2 from the germline V gene are SGHNT and YYREEE (reference sequence). The V end lost 0 bases, the J end lost 6 bases, and 16 bases lay between the germline ends.

The origin of this receptor is a man aged 18 to 30 in good health. Some clones in this sample may be carry-over from other donors' samples. The specimen was naive CD4+ T cells from PBMCs. Subset of the sample: CD45RA+ positively selected. V and J are TRBV5-4 and TRBJ2-4; D is ambiguous. The CDR3 sequence is CASSLDRPQSGNIQYF. The CDR3 nucleotides are TGTGCCAGCAGCTTGGATCGGCCCCAATCAGGAAACATTCAGTACTTC.